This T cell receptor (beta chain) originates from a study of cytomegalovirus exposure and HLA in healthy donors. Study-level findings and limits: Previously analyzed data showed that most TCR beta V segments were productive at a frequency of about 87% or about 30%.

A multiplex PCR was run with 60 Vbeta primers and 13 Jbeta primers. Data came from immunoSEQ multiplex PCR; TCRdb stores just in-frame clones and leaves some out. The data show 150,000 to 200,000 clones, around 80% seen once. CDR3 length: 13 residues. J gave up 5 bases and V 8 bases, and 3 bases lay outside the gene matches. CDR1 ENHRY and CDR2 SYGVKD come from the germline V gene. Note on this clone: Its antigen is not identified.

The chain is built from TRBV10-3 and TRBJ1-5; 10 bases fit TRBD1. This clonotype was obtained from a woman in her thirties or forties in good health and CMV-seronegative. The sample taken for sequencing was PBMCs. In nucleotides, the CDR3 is TGTGCCATCCGTGGACAGGGGGATCAGCCCCAGCATTTT. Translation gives CAIRGQGDQPQHF.